One and the same sample provided the 27 T cell receptor beta chains below, sequenced in a study of CD8+ T cells in alopecia areata. As for treatment: oral pan-JAK inhibitor, 5-10 mg twice daily. Following extraction, RNA underwent reverse transcription to cDNA, which served as the sequencing template. Repertoires were generated with immunoSEQ multiplex PCR, while TCRdb's copy carries only in-frame clones and drops some. The data contain fewer than 250,000 clones, under 80% of them singletons. The specimen was CD4+ T cells sorted from blood, collected at approximately week 50, from a patient treated with tofacitinib. These TCRs come from a human donor with alopecia areata.

In the case of this clone: A much larger clone lies a single base off, so this may be a read error. The chain combines TRBV7-2 with TRBJ1-5, with D uncertain. The CDR3 is 13 amino acids. V was trimmed by 3 bases and J by 2 bases, leaving 5 bases between them. Germline-derived CDR1 and CDR2 are SGHTA and FQGNSA. CDR3 DNA: TGTGCCAGCAGCTTCCAGGGCAATCAGCCCCAGCATTTT. It encodes CASSFQGNQPQHF.

The rearrangement uses TRBV6-1 and TRBJ1-4, with 7 bases fitting TRBD1. Germline values: CDR1 MNHNS, CDR2 SASEGT. The CDR3 spans 12 residues. With 8 bases clipped from V and 11 bases from J, the junction kept 8 bases outside the gene matches. DNA of the CDR3: TGTGCCAGCTTCGGGACAGTGATGAAACTGTTTTTT. This gives the protein CASFGTVMKLFF.

The V and J genes are TRBV29-1 and TRBJ1-1, with a tentative D call TRBD1 (5 bases). Germline loops: CDR1 SQVTM, CDR2 ANQGSEA. V dropped 4 bases and J dropped 4 bases, with 16 bases sitting between them. The CDR3 spans 14 residues. For the CDR3, the DNA is TGCAGCGTTGCTACTAAGACAGAGATCACTGAAGCTTTCTTT. Protein sequence: CSVATKTEITEAFF. Combining the CDR3 with reference TRBV29-1 and TRBJ1-1 gives the whole variable domain SAVISQKPSRDICQRGTSLTIQCQVDSQVTMMFWYRQQPGQSLTLIATANQGSEATYESGFVIDKFPISRPNLTFSTLTVSNMSPEDSSIYLCSVATKTEITEAFFGQGTRLTVV.

This chain joins TRBV6-4 and TRBJ2-7; D unresolved. This CDR3 is built from 14 residues. Trimming removed 5 bases from V and 0 bases from J, with 11 bases in between. The germline gives CDR1 MRHNA, CDR2 SNTAGT. The CDR3, as DNA: TGTGCCAGCAGTCCTACTGTAAGCTCCTACGAGCAGTACTTC. This gives the protein CASSPTVSSYEQYF.

This clone was detected only a few times. V and J are TRBV5-1 and TRBJ1-6; D not resolved. Per the germline V gene, CDR1 is SGHRS and CDR2 is YFSETQ. The V and J ends lost 3 bases and 8 bases respectively, with 9 bases between them. CDR3 length: 13 amino acids. The CDR3 DNA reads as TGCGCCAGCAGCTCCGAAAGAGATTCACCCCTCCACTTT. It specifies CASSSERDSPLHF.

The table lists this clone with a few counts. The chain has TRBV27 and TRBJ1-2; no clear D gene. The germline V gene has CDR1 MNHEY and CDR2 SMNVEV (reference sequence). Trimming took off 0 bases at V and 0 bases at J, with 5 bases between the two ends. The CDR3 spans 14 residues. The CDR3 protein is CASSLSIANYGYTF. CDR3 coding DNA: TGTGCCAGCAGTTTATCCATAGCTAACTATGGCTACACCTTC.

The V call is TRBV19, the J call TRBJ2-7, with TRBD1 identical over 9 bases. CDR3 size: 16 residues. CDR1 LNHDA and CDR2 SQIVND come from the germline V gene (reference sequence). V lost 3 bases to trimming and J lost 3 bases; unmatched junction nucleotides: 9. CDR3 nucleotides: TGTGCCAGTAGTATTTTTTCCGGACAGGGGTTCTACGAGCAGTACTTC. The encoded protein is CASSIFSGQGFYEQYF. Full variable domain (rest looked up from reference TRBV19 and TRBJ2-7): DGGITQSPKYLFRKEGQNVTLSCEQNLNHDAMYWYRQDPGQGLRLIYYSQIVNDFQKGDIAEGYSVSREKKESFPLTVTSAQKNPTAFYLCASSIFSGQGFYEQYFGPGTRLTVT.

This chain uses TRBV23-1 with TRBJ1-1; weak D call: TRBD1 (5 bases). TRBV23-1 is an ORF for which the function is uncertain. The CDR3 loop spans 16 amino acids. Between the trimmed V and J ends, which lost 1 base and 1 base, there was a span of 13 bases. The CDR3 DNA sequence: TGCGCCAGCAGTCAATTTAGAGCAGGGCCGAACACTGAAGCTTTCTTT. Its translation is CASSQFRAGPNTEAFF.

This chain connects TRBV28 to TRBJ2-5; TRBD1 aligns across 10 bases. From germline, CDR1 is MDHEN and CDR2 SYDVKM. This CDR3 has 14 residues. V was pared by 3 bases and J by 4 bases, with 2 bases of the junction left unmatched. CDR3 protein: CASSLTGGRETQYF. The CDR3, as DNA: TGTGCCAGCAGTTTGACAGGGGGCAGAGAGACCCAGTACTTC.

This clone was observed a few times. The genes are TRBV9 and TRBJ1-4, with D hard to call. The ends were cut back, 2 bases at V and 6 bases at J, with 14 bases in the middle. The germline V gene encodes CDR1 SGDLS and CDR2 YYNGEE. The CDR3 has 15 residues. CDR3 coding DNA: TGTGCCAGCAGCGTTAGAGGAGAGGAAGATGAAAAACTGTTTTTT. Translating gives CASSVRGEEDEKLFF. The entire variable domain, with the rest obtained from reference TRBV9 and TRBJ1-4, is as follows: DSGVTQTPKHLITATGQRVTLRCSPRSGDLSVYWYQQSLDQGLQFLIQYYNGEERAKGNILERFSAQQFPDLHSELNLSSLELGDSALYFCASSVRGEEDEKLFFGSGTQLSVL.

V is TRBV2 and J is TRBJ2-2; TRBD2 aligns across 13 bases. V lost 6 bases and J lost 5; bases outside the gene matches: 3. Germline V lookup: CDR1 SNHLY, CDR2 FYNNEI. This CDR3 spans 15 amino acids. The CDR3 DNA is TGTGCCAGCAGGCCGACTAGCGGGGGGACCGGGGAGCTGTTTTTT. Translation: CASRPTSGGTGELFF.

V and J are TRBV2 and TRBJ1-5, with 8 bases matching TRBD1. CDR3 length: 14 amino acids. Germline V gene data show CDR1 as SNHLY and CDR2 as FYNNEI. V lost 5 bases to trimming and J lost 7 bases; unmatched junction nucleotides: 7. The CDR3 reads CASSNGQGGQPQHF. The CDR3 DNA is TGTGCCAGCAGTAATGGACAGGGAGGCCAGCCCCAGCATTTT.

The chain recombines TRBV30 with TRBJ2-6; D possibly uses TRBD1 or TRBD2 (5 bases each). There are 17 residues in the CDR3. Germline V lookup: CDR1 GTSNPN, CDR2 SVGIG (reference sequence). Between the trimmed V and J ends, which lost 3 bases and 1 base, there was a span of 16 bases. CDR3 DNA sequence: TGTGCCTGGAGCGACCGGGACGGGCGATCTGGGGCCAACGTCCTGACTTTC. This sequence encodes CAWSDRDGRSGANVLTF.

The count of this clone is one. The chain combines TRBV30 with TRBJ2-7, with 7 bases matching TRBD1. Germline V gene sequence: CDR1 GTSNPN, CDR2 SVGIG (reference sequence). This CDR3 comprises 14 residues. With 6 bases clipped from V and 0 bases from J, the junction kept 8 bases outside the gene matches. CDR3 sequence: CACTRDSYSYEQYF. CDR3 DNA: TGTGCCTGTACCCGGGACAGCTACTCCTACGAGCAGTACTTC.

This chain connects TRBV25-1 to TRBJ2-7, with TRBD1 matching 9 bases. Unmatched junction bases numbered 5, after V lost 5 bases and J lost 3 bases. This CDR3 comprises 14 residues. In germline, CDR1 is MGHDK, CDR2 SYGVNS. This CDR3 is CASSPPGQGYEQYF. Written as DNA, the CDR3 is TGTGCCAGCAGTCCACCGGGACAGGGCTACGAGCAGTACTTC.

This clone was seen just once. This sequence joins TRBV5-1 and TRBJ1-5; TRBD1 might be the D (5 bases). Germline V gene lookup returns CDR1 SGHRS and CDR2 YFSETQ. CDR3 length: 16 residues. Between the trimmed V and J ends, which lost 0 bases and 7 bases, there was a span of 17 bases. The DNA of the CDR3 is TGCGCCAGCAGCTTGGATTCTGTGGGTTCAGGGCAGCCCCAGCATTTT. Its translation is CASSLDSVGSGQPQHF.

This sequence joins TRBV7-6 and TRBJ2-1, with TRBD2 matching over 9 bases. Germline-derived CDR1 and CDR2 are SGHVS and FNYEAQ. V was clipped by 4 bases and J by 10 bases; unmatched bases: 17. The CDR3 runs to 17 residues. The CDR3 here is CASSSSQGSAGGSEQFF. The CDR3 DNA follows: TGTGCCAGCAGCTCCTCCCAAGGGTCAGCGGGGGGATCCGAGCAGTTCTTC.

V is TRBV29-1 and J is TRBJ2-1; D is ambiguous. V was cut by 3 bases and J by 6 bases, with 12 bases left in between. There are 13 residues in the CDR3. Germline V gene lookup returns CDR1 SQVTM and CDR2 ANQGSEA. CDR3 sequence: CSVDRNRVNEQFF. The CDR3 DNA reads TGCAGCGTTGACAGGAATAGGGTCAATGAGCAGTTCTTC.

To note about this clone: Distinct nucleotide sequences in the sample also encode this CDR3. The chain combines TRBV2 with TRBJ2-7; no definite D call. Germline values: CDR1 SNHLY, CDR2 FYNNEI. V lost 1 base to trimming and J lost 4 bases, with 2 bases between them. The CDR3 loop spans 11 amino acids. CDR3 in DNA: TGTGCCAGCAGTGAAGTTTACGAGCAGTACTTC. It is translated as CASSEVYEQYF.

This clone was observed a handful of times. The V gene is TRBV2, the J gene TRBJ2-1, with unresolved D. The CDR3 is 12 amino acids. Looked up from germline, CDR1 is SNHLY and CDR2 is FYNNEI. The V gene lost 2 bases and the J gene lost 8 bases, with 7 bases spanning the gap. This CDR3 reads CASSEQEYEQFF. The CDR3 DNA follows: TGTGCCAGCAGTGAACAGGAGTATGAGCAGTTCTTC.

This chain joins TRBV29-1 and TRBJ2-3; D might be TRBD1 (6 bases). V dropped 4 bases and J dropped 7 bases, with 15 bases sitting between them. CDR3 size: 13 residues. From germline, CDR1 is SQVTM and CDR2 ANQGSEA. CDR3 in amino acids: CSVAQGEPNTQYF. CDR3 bases: TGCAGCGTTGCACAGGGAGAACCGAATACGCAGTATTTT.

Only a few counts were recorded for this clone. This chain joins TRBV5-6 and TRBJ1-6; 7 bases line up with TRBD1. CDR1 and CDR2 (germline): SGHDT, YYEEEE. The V segment lost 4 bases and the J segment 9 bases; nucleotides outside the gene matches: 13. This CDR3 is built from 16 residues. In DNA form, the CDR3 reads TGTGCCAGCAGCCAGGCCGACAGGGTACTGCGTTCACCCCTCCACTTT. Translating gives CASSQADRVLRSPLHF.

CDR3 sequence reads: CASSQDALAGAFEQYF. For the CDR3, the DNA is TGTGCCAGCAGCCAAGACGCCCTAGCGGGGGCTTTCGAGCAGTACTTC. The J gene is TRBJ2-7, the V gene TRBV4-2; 10 nucleotides agree with TRBD2. Trimming at V came to 0 bases and at J to 6 bases, leaving 8 bases not matched to a gene. The CDR3 contains 16 residues. Germline CDR1 reads LGHNA; CDR2 reads YNFKEQ.

There are a few counts of this clone. The V and J genes are TRBV29-1 and TRBJ2-1; D is uncertain. The V gene's germline CDR1 is SQVTM and CDR2 ANQGSEA. The V and J ends lost 2 bases and 8 bases respectively, with 1 base between them. The CDR3 spans 9 residues. The CDR3 is CSVEHEQFF. The DNA for the CDR3 is TGCAGCGTTGAACATGAGCAGTTCTTC.

The rearrangement joins TRBV29-1 to TRBJ1-1; TRBD1 agrees at 7 bases. Trimming cost V 8 bases and J 4 bases; bases outside gene matches: 7. CDR1 is SQVTM, CDR2 ANQGSEA, per germline. This CDR3 is 12 amino acids long. CDR3 sequence (DNA): TGCAGCTCTCGACAGGGAGGCACTGAAGCTTTCTTT. Its protein is CSSRQGGTEAFF. Full variable domain (outside the CDR3, taken from reference TRBV29-1 and TRBJ1-1): SAVISQKPSRDICQRGTSLTIQCQVDSQVTMMFWYRQQPGQSLTLIATANQGSEATYESGFVIDKFPISRPNLTFSTLTVSNMSPEDSSIYLCSSRQGGTEAFFGQGTRLTVV.

The J gene is TRBJ2-1, the V gene TRBV10-3; D gene uncertain. This CDR3 has 13 amino acids. The germline V gene has CDR1 ENHRY and CDR2 SYGVKD. V was pared by 7 bases and J by 2 bases, with 9 bases between. The CDR3 protein is CAINGNTYNEQFF. CDR3 nucleotides: TGTGCCATCAATGGCAATACCTACAATGAGCAGTTCTTC.

J is TRBJ1-2 and V is TRBV30; D is uncertain. CDR3 size: 14 residues. CDR1 and CDR2 from the germline V gene are GTSNPN and SVGIG (reference sequence). V was trimmed by 5 bases and J by 4 bases, leaving 17 bases between them. The CDR3 bases are TGTGCCTGGGGAACCGCTTTGGGTGGCTATGGCTACACCTTC. Encoded protein: CAWGTALGGYGYTF.